Given below is one T cell receptor beta chain in context. Its antigen is currently unknown. Germline lookup yields CDR1 SGHRS and CDR2 YFSETQ. The V gene lost 4 bases and the J gene lost 0 bases, with 14 bases spanning the gap. The CDR3 consists of 15 residues. Using immunoSEQ multiplex PCR, the repertoire was profiled, and TCRdb retains in-frame clones only, with some absent. The profile shows some 480,000 clones, 87% of them singletons. These data originate in a study of Ad26.COV2.S vaccination and SARS-CoV-2 variants. As for the study in general: Ad26.COV2.S shots went into the muscle once or twice, 56 days apart.

The treatment was: roughly 20 received Ad26.COV2.S at low or high dose, single or two shots; a few received placebo; per-sample allocation not given. Sampling was performed 63 days after the first vaccine or placebo injection. Study-wide points: Responses of T cells in total may have been underestimated by the TCR breadth and depth analyses. Breadth of non-spike TCRs did not differ between vaccinees and placebo recipients.

The source material was peripheral blood, sampled in a trial of Ad26.COV2.S vaccine versus placebo. The chain carries TRBV5-1 and TRBJ2-7; possible D gene TRBD1, 6 bases. The source is a person aged 18-65 years who received the Ad26.COV2.S COVID-19 vaccine or a placebo. CDR3 amino acids: CASSGGQPSSYEQYF. The CDR3 DNA follows: TGCGCCAGCAGCGGAGGACAGCCCAGCTCCTACGAGCAGTACTTC.